This entry describes one TCR beta chain. This record belongs to a study of blood T cell repertoires in COVID-19. Participant-reported clinical history was the basis for cohort assignment. Participants in the exposed group had met a COVID-19 case in the 2 weeks before joining the study. Study processing details: Estimation of nucleated cell counts was performed using reference gene primer amplification. Sequenced by immunoSEQ multiplex PCR; TCRdb stores in-frame clones only, minus some. V, J and clone size reflect that table, while D and trimming were determined from the DNA. The sample shows approximately 220,000 clones, approximately 83% of them seen only once. Source material: PBMCs or T cells enriched from blood (not recorded which). The clonotype originates from a woman in her 50s who had been exposed to COVID-19.

The CDR3 spells CASSMDGGSYNSPLHF. The CDR3 nucleotides are TGTGCCAGTAGTATGGACGGAGGCTCCTATAATTCACCCCTCCACTTT. The V and J genes are TRBV19 and TRBJ1-6; D unresolved. The germline V gene encodes CDR1 LNHDA and CDR2 SQIVND (reference sequence). The CDR3 length is 16 residues. Trimming shortened V by 3 bases and J by 0 bases, and 9 bases separated the two germline ends.